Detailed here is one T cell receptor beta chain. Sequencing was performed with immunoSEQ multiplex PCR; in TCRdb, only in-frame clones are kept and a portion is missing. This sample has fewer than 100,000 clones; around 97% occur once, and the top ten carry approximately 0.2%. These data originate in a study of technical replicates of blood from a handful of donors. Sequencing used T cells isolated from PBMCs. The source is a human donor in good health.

CDR3 amino acids: CASSVGQYYEQYF. The DNA of the CDR3 is TGCGCCAGCAGTGTAGGACAGTACTACGAGCAGTACTTC. The rearrangement uses TRBV10-2 and TRBJ2-7, with D tentatively TRBD1 (6 bases). The CDR3 extends over 13 amino acids. The V and J ends lost 4 bases and 3 bases respectively, with 10 bases between them. CDR1 and CDR2 (germline): WSHSY, SAAADI.